What follows describes a single T cell receptor (beta chain). The entry originates in a study of T cell responses to AZD1222 COVID-19 vaccine. The method was immunoSEQ multiplex PCR; TCRdb's version includes in-frame clones alone and lacks a portion of them. Altogether around 95,000 clones are present, about 87% being singletons, with the ten largest covering approximately 15%. After removal of 7 bases from V and 7 bases from J, the junction contained 7 bases not matched to a gene. There are 15 residues in the CDR3. The V gene's germline CDR1 is SNHLY and CDR2 FYNNEI. The V call is TRBV2, the J call TRBJ1-6; TRBD1 aligns across 10 bases. This clonotype was obtained from an adult in good health. The material was peripheral blood, obtained on day 0 of AZD1222 vaccination. In DNA form, the CDR3 reads TGTGCCAGCACCGACAGGGGGCCTTCGAATTCACCCCTCCACTTT. Residues: CASTDRGPSNSPLHF. Looking up the rest from reference TRBV2 and TRBJ1-6 gives the full variable domain: EPEVTQTPSHQVTQMGQEVILRCVPISNHLYFYWYRQILGQKVEFLVSFYNNEISEKSEIFDDQFSVERPDGSNFTLKIRSTKLEDSAMYFCASTDRGPSNSPLHFGNGTRLTVT.